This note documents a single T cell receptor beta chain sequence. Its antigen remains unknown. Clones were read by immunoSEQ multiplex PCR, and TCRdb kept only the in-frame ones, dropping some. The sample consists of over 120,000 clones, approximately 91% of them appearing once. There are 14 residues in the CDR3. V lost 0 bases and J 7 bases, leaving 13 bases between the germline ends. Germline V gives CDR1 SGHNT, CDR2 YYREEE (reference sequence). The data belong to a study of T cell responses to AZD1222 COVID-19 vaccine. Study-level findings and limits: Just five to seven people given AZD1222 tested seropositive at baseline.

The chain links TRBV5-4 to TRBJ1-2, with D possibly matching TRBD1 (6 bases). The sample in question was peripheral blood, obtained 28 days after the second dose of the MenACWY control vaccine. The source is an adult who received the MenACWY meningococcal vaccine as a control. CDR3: CASSLAEQGAGYTF. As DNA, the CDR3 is TGTGCCAGCAGCTTGGCAGAACAGGGAGCTGGCTACACCTTC.